The present TCR beta chain was sequenced within a study of T cell repertoires in cytomegalovirus infection. TCRdb analysed the reads with MiXCR anew, one entry per CDR3 protein. This table has around 490,000 distinct CDR3 sequences, roughly 29% appearing once. Per germline, CDR1 SGHAT and CDR2 FQNNGV. J lost 6 bases, V lost 1 base, and 13 bases had no gene match. The CDR3 extends over 17 amino acids. The chain employs TRBV11-2 and TRBJ1-1; TRBD1 agrees at 8 bases. The origin of this receptor is a human donor in good health (CMV status not recorded). Some clones in this sample may be carry-over from other donors' samples. Sequencing used PBMCs. CDR3 nucleotide sequence: TGTGCCAGCAGCTTAGCGCCCAGGGGGCCTTCGGGAGCTGAAGCTTTCTTT. Protein product: CASSLAPRGPSGAEAFF. Drawing the rest from reference TRBV11-2 and TRBJ1-1, the complete variable domain is EAGVAQSPRYKIIEKRQSVAFWCNPISGHATLYWYQQILGQGPKLLIQFQNNGVVDDSQLPKDRFSAERLKGVDSTLKIQPAKLEDSAVYLCASSLAPRGPSGAEAFFGQGTRLTVV.